One sample yielded the 23 T cell receptor beta chains listed below, sequenced in a study of T cells after yellow fever vaccination. TCRdb independently ran MiXCR on the 5' RACE reads; one entry per CDR3 protein. The sample has hundreds of thousands of distinct CDR3 sequences; roughly 8.7% are singletons. Sequenced here: CD4+ T cells sorted from PBMCs, sampled 5 days after the yellow fever booster vaccination. The origin of the receptors is a man younger than 35 who received the YFV17D yellow fever vaccine.

Only a few counts were recorded for this clonotype. The chain joins TRBV6-1 to TRBJ2-4; D uncertain. This CDR3 is 13 amino acids long. Trimming cost V 1 base and J 6 bases, with 7 bases left between them. Looked up from germline, CDR1 is MNHNS and CDR2 is SASEGT. Here the CDR3 reads CASSEVLRNIQYF. The CDR3 nucleotides are TGTGCCAGCAGTGAAGTCCTCCGAAACATTCAGTACTTC.

The chain employs TRBV6-5 and TRBJ1-2; weak D call: TRBD1 (6 bases). V shed 4 bases and J shed 1 base, with 13 bases lying between them. The germline gives CDR1 MNHEY, CDR2 SVGAGI. The CDR3 length is 15 residues. The CDR3 DNA is TGTGCCAGCAGTTGGGGGGGGGCCAGTAACTATGGCTACACCTTC. Residues: CASSWGGASNYGYTF.

The rearrangement links TRBV7-2 to TRBJ2-2; D might be TRBD2 (7 bases). Trimming pared 5 bases from V and 4 bases from J, leaving 14 bases between. Germline V gene lookup returns CDR1 SGHTA and CDR2 FQGNSA. The CDR3 runs to 15 residues. CDR3 region: CASSRRGGPTGELFF. CDR3 sequence (DNA): TGTGCCAGCAGCCGAAGGGGGGGGCCCACCGGGGAGCTGTTTTTT. Supplemented by reference TRBV7-2 and TRBJ2-2, the full variable domain reads GAGVSQSPSNKVTEKGKDVELRCDPISGHTALYWYRQSLGQGLEFLIYFQGNSAPDKSGLPSDRFSAERTGGSVSTLTIQRTQQEDSAVYLCASSRRGGPTGELFFGEGSRLTVL.

This chain connects TRBV19 to TRBJ2-1, with 9 bases lining up with TRBD1. V shed 6 bases and J 6 bases; nucleotides not matched to a gene: 6. Germline V gene data show CDR1 as LNHDA and CDR2 as SQIVND (reference sequence). The CDR3 totals 14 residues. Here the CDR3 DNA reads TGTGCCAGTAGGGGGACAGGGCTCGTCAATGAGCAGTTCTTC. It encodes CASRGTGLVNEQFF.

In this sample, this clonotype turned up many times. V and J are TRBV11-1 and TRBJ2-2; D not certain. The CDR3 spans 14 residues. Germline CDR1 SGHAT, CDR2 FQDESV (reference sequence). With 1 base removed from V and 5 bases from J, the gap between germline ends came to 8 bases. CDR3 amino acids: CASSLGGVTGELFF. CDR3 DNA: TGTGCCAGCAGCTTAGGAGGTGTTACCGGGGAGCTGTTTTTT.

Concerning this clonotype: Sequence at one end of the junction differs from germline and may be a read error. The chain uses TRBV4-2 and TRBJ2-7; D is undetermined. Germline V gene data show CDR1 as LGHNA and CDR2 as YNFKEQ. The CDR3 is made up of 16 amino acids. CDR3 DNA: TGTGCCAGCAGACAAGGCATTTGGTCGGCTTCGAACGAGCAGTACTTC. It yields the protein CASRQGIWSASNEQYF.

The chain combines TRBV5-1 with TRBJ1-4, with D possibly being TRBD1 (5 bases). V lost 1 base, J lost 5 bases, and 9 bases lay in between. Germline CDR1 and CDR2: SGHRS and YFSETQ. CDR3 length: 14 residues. Here the CDR3 reads CASSLTGENEKLFF. The CDR3 DNA follows: TGCGCCAGCAGCTTGACGGGGGAGAATGAAAAACTGTTTTTT.

This clonotype was seen a few times. V is TRBV5-1 and J is TRBJ2-7; 10 nucleotides line up with TRBD1. Per germline, CDR1 SGHRS and CDR2 YFSETQ. The CDR3 sequence is 15 residues long. The V segment lost 4 bases and the J segment 2 bases; nucleotides outside the gene matches: 6. The CDR3 DNA reads TGCGCCAGCAGCCTGACAGGGGGCTCTCCCTACGAGCAGTACTTC. The encoded protein is CASSLTGGSPYEQYF.

This CDR3 is CASRQGSGYGYTF. The CDR3 nucleotides read TGTGCCAGCAGACAGGGGTCGGGCTATGGCTACACCTTC. The chain combines TRBV2 with TRBJ1-2; TRBD1 agrees at 7 bases. Germline V gene lookup returns CDR1 SNHLY and CDR2 FYNNEI. Unmatched junction bases numbered 5, after V lost 6 bases and J lost 4 bases. The CDR3 runs to 13 residues.

The chain combines TRBV20-1 with TRBJ1-6; unclear D gene. CDR1 DFQATT and CDR2 SNEGSKA come from the germline V gene (reference sequence). CDR3 length: 12 amino acids. The V gene lost 3 bases and the J gene lost 5 bases, with 5 bases spanning the gap. The CDR3 coding sequence is TGCAGTGCTAGTCCAGATAATTCACCCCTCCACTTT. Translation gives CSASPDNSPLHF.

Many counts were recorded for this clonotype. The chain is built from TRBV5-6 and TRBJ2-3, with D perhaps TRBD1 (6 bases). This CDR3 contains 14 residues. Trimming pared 6 bases from V and 0 bases from J, leaving 11 bases between. The germline CDR1 and CDR2 sequences are SGHDT and YYEEEE. This CDR3 is CASTGTLSTDTQYF. DNA of the CDR3: TGTGCCAGCACCGGGACATTGAGCACAGATACGCAGTATTTT.

A few counts support this clonotype. The rearrangement links TRBV6-1 to TRBJ1-2; 7 bases fit TRBD1. The V and J ends lost 6 bases and 6 bases, in that order; junction bases with no gene match: 7. The V gene's germline CDR1 is MNHNS and CDR2 SASEGT. CDR3 length: 13 amino acids. The CDR3 loop reads CASRMDRTHGYTF. The CDR3 nucleotides are TGTGCCAGCAGGATGGACAGGACCCATGGCTACACCTTC.

The chain links TRBV6-5 to TRBJ1-2; maybe TRBD1 (6 bases). The CDR3 runs to 14 residues. The germline V gene encodes CDR1 MNHEY and CDR2 SVGAGI. V was clipped by 8 bases and J by 8 bases, with 21 bases between them. As DNA, the CDR3 is TGTGCCAGCGGACTTGCCAGGGGTTCGAGCGGCTACACCTTC. This encodes CASGLARGSSGYTF.

This clonotype came up a few times. CDR3 loop: CASSFGTGGNFGIQYF. In DNA form, the CDR3 reads TGTGCCAGCAGTTTTGGGACAGGGGGCAATTTCGGCATTCAGTACTTC. The gene calls are TRBV12-3 or TRBV12-4 and TRBJ2-4; 12 nucleotides line up with TRBD1. V was clipped by 3 bases and J by 9 bases; unmatched bases: 9. CDR3 length: 16 amino acids.

This clonotype came up a few times. The chain is built from TRBV10-3 and TRBJ2-3; 12 bases fit TRBD1. The CDR3 sequence is 14 residues long. The trim removed 10 bases at V and 5 bases at J, leaving 7 bases unmatched. Germline loops: CDR1 ENHRY, CDR2 SYGVKD. As DNA, the CDR3 is TGTGCCACCGAGGGACAGGGGGCGGGAGATACGCAGTATTTT. Protein sequence: CATEGQGAGDTQYF.

V gene TRBV9 combines with J gene TRBJ1-3, with unresolved D. The CDR3 is 14 amino acids. Germline V gene data show CDR1 as SGDLS and CDR2 as YYNGEE. Trimming took 0 bases from V and 4 from J, leaving 8 bases between them. CDR3 region: CASSVGGVGNTIYF. The CDR3 DNA is TGTGCCAGCAGCGTAGGGGGTGTGGGAAACACCATATATTTT.

This rearrangement joins TRBV28 to TRBJ1-1; D is uncertain. The V end was cut by 9 bases, the J end by 5 bases, with 16 bases between. Germline CDR1 reads MDHEN; CDR2 reads SYDVKM. The CDR3 totals 13 residues. The CDR3 nucleotides are TGTGCCAGTTATCCGACAAGGAGGACTGAAGCTTTCTTT. This gives the protein CASYPTRRTEAFF.

The chain recombines TRBV7-2 with TRBJ2-7; a possible D gene is TRBD2 (5 bases). CDR3 length: 14 residues. With 5 bases removed from V and 2 bases from J, the gap between germline ends came to 13 bases. Germline V gene sequence: CDR1 SGHTA, CDR2 FQGNSA. The CDR3 nucleotides are TGTGCCAGCAGCATAAACCCCGGGGCCTACGAGCAGTACGTC. Translating gives CASSINPGAYEQYV.

In its sample, this clonotype was seen a few times. The gene calls are TRBV20-1 and TRBJ2-5, with 8 positions matching TRBD1. Germline V gene data show CDR1 as DFQATT and CDR2 as SNEGSKA (reference sequence). The CDR3 loop spans 14 amino acids. Losses at the gene ends were 5 bases for V and 4 bases for J; bases not matched to a gene: 9. The CDR3 reads CSAALRTGIETQYF. In DNA form, the CDR3 reads TGCAGTGCTGCCCTAAGGACAGGGATAGAGACCCAGTACTTC.

This clonotype has more than one count but fewer than ten. V usage is TRBV18 and J usage is TRBJ2-7, with 7 bases lining up with TRBD1. Germline-derived CDR1 and CDR2 are KGHSH and LQKENI. This CDR3 contains 14 residues. With 6 bases clipped from V and 5 bases from J, the junction kept 10 bases outside the gene matches. CDR3 in amino acids: CASSYDRDGNEQYV. CDR3 DNA: TGTGCCAGCTCCTACGACAGGGACGGGAACGAGCAGTACGTC.

This chain links TRBV4-2 with TRBJ2-5; 7 positions agree with TRBD2. This CDR3 is built from 14 residues. The V gene's germline CDR1 is LGHNA and CDR2 YNFKEQ. Trimming cost V 0 bases and J 5 bases; bases outside gene matches: 3. In DNA, the CDR3 is TGTGCCAGCAGCCAAGATCTGGGGGGGGAGACCCAGTACTTC. Translation: CASSQDLGGETQYF.

V and J are TRBV2 and TRBJ1-3; D not resolved. CDR3 length equals 14 residues. Trimming left V 3 bases short and J 0 bases short, with 6 bases between. Germline loops: CDR1 SNHLY, CDR2 FYNNEI. This chain's CDR3 is CASSEQVSGNTIYF. The CDR3 DNA is TGTGCCAGCAGTGAGCAGGTCTCTGGAAACACCATATATTTT.

Many counts were recorded for this clonotype. This sequence joins TRBV20-1 and TRBJ1-4; D is ambiguous. From germline, CDR1 is DFQATT and CDR2 SNEGSKA (reference sequence). V dropped 6 bases and J dropped 1 base, with 3 bases sitting between them. This CDR3 has 11 amino acids. The CDR3, as DNA: TGCAGTGCACTAACTAATGAAAAACTGTTTTTT. Amino acids: CSALTNEKLFF.